The rows below give T cell receptor beta chains drawn from one sample of a study of cytomegalovirus exposure and HLA in healthy donors. The protocol was immunoSEQ multiplex PCR, while the TCRdb copy is restricted to in-frame clones and leaves out a portion. The sample lists 140,000 to 150,000 clones, nearly 80% occurring once. Sequenced: PBMCs. The receptors here all came from a man aged 40-49 years in good health and CMV-seropositive. Both conserved end residues are part of each CDR3. The D gene is left open where the match is weak.

d_call	j_call	v_call	cdr3_aa	cdr3_nt
-	TRBJ2-1	TRBV2	CASSEIPGTTYNEQFF	TGTGCCAGCAGTGAAATCCCCGGGACAACTTACAATGAGCAGTTCTTC
TRBD2	TRBJ2-2	TRBV6-1	CASSESSGMNTGELFF	TGTGCCAGCAGTGAATCTAGCGGGATGAACACCGGGGAGCTGTTTTTT
TRBD2	TRBJ2-3	TRBV2	CASVIGRAGDTQYF	TGTGCCAGCGTCATCGGGAGGGCCGGAGATACGCAGTATTTT
-	TRBJ2-1	TRBV7-9	CASSLETSPYNEQFF	TGTGCCAGCAGCTTAGAAACTAGCCCTTACAATGAGCAGTTCTTC
-	TRBJ2-7	TRBV5-5	CASSLYKQTYEQYF	TGTGCCAGCAGCTTGTATAAACAGACCTACGAGCAGTACTTC
-	TRBJ2-5	TRBV29-1	CSPGLLQETQYF	TGCAGCCCTGGGCTATTACAAGAGACCCAGTACTTC
TRBD2	TRBJ2-3	TRBV9	CASTKVAGVTDTQYF	TGTGCCAGCACCAAAGTAGCGGGGGTCACAGATACGCAGTATTTT
-	TRBJ1-1	TRBV7-3	CASSPLRDTPPNTEAFF	TGTGCCAGCAGCCCCCTCCGGGACACTCCACCTAACACTGAAGCTTTCTTT
TRBD1	TRBJ2-7	TRBV5-1	CASSLPYPRGTGYREQYF	TGCGCCAGCAGCTTGCCCTACCCCCGTGGGACAGGGTATCGGGAGCAGTACTTC
TRBD1	TRBJ1-4	TRBV4-3	CASSKALVGTGYEKLFF	TGCGCCAGCAGCAAAGCCCTCGTGGGGACAGGGTACGAAAAACTGTTTTTT
-	TRBJ2-3	TRBV4-2	CASSQDRGYTDTQYF	TGTGCCAGCAGCCAAGATCGGGGTTACACAGATACGCAGTATTTT